This T cell receptor beta chain appears in the sequencing data of a study of CD8+CD57+ T cells in acquired aplastic anemia. The wider study: Quantities of DNA derived from sorted CD4+ and CD8+ cells averaged approximately 3.3 ug. Overall study findings and caveats: Both patients and controls carried the same twenty-nine CD8+ CDR3 sequences.

Patients chosen for sequencing had CD8+CD57+ cells that had expanded, as shown by flow cytometry. TCR beta VDJ and CDR3 were profiled, and genomic DNA was the template. TCRdb analysed the reads with MiXCR anew, one entry per CDR3 protein. Among approximately 180,000 distinct CDR3 sequences, about three fifths were seen once, and the ten largest hold about 39%. The ends were cut back, 2 bases at V and 4 bases at J, with 18 bases in the middle. The CDR3 consists of 16 residues. CDR1 is SGHRS, CDR2 YFSETQ, per germline. In this sample, this clonotype turned up once. The antigen is unknown. This TCR derives from a human donor with aplastic anemia. The rearrangement joins TRBV5-1 to TRBJ1-1; maybe TRBD1 (6 bases). The specimen sequenced was sorted CD4+, CD8+, or CD8+CD57+ T cells (not recorded which) from PBMCs. CDR3 amino acids: CASSFAPGAAGTEAFF. The DNA for the CDR3 is TGCGCCAGCAGCTTTGCCCCAGGGGCAGCGGGCACTGAAGCTTTCTTT.